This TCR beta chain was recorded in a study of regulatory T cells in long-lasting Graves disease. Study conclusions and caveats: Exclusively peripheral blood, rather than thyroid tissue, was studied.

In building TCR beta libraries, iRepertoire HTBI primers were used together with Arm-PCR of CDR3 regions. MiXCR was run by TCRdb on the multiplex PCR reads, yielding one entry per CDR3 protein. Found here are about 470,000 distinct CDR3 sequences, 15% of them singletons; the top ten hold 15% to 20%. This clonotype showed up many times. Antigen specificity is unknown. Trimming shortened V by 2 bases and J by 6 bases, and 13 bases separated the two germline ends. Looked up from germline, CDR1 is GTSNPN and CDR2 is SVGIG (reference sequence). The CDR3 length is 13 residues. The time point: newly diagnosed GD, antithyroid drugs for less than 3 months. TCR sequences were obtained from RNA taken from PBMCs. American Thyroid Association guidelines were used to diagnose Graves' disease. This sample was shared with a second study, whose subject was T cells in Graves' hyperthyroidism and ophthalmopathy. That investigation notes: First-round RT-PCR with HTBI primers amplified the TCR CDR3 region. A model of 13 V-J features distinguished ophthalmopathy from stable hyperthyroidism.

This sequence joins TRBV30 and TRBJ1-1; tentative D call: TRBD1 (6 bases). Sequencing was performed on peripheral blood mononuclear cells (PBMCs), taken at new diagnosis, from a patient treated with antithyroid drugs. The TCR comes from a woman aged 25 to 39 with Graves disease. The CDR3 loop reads CAWSIGGRAEAFF. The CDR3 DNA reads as TGTGCCTGGAGTATAGGGGGGAGGGCTGAAGCTTTCTTT.